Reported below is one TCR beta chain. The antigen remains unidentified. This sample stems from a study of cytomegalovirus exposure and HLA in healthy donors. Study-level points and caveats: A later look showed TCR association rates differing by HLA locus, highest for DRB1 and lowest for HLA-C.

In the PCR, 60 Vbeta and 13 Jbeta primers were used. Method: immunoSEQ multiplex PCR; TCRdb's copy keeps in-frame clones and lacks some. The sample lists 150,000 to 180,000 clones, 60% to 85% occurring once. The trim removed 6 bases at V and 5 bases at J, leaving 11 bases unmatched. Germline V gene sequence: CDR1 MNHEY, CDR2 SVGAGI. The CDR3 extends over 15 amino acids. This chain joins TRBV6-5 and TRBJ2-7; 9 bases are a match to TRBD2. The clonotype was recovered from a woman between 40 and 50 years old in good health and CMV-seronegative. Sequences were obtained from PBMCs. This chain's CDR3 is CASRPGTSSGNEQYF. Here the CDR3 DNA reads TGTGCCAGCAGACCCGGGACTAGCTCAGGGAACGAGCAGTACTTC.